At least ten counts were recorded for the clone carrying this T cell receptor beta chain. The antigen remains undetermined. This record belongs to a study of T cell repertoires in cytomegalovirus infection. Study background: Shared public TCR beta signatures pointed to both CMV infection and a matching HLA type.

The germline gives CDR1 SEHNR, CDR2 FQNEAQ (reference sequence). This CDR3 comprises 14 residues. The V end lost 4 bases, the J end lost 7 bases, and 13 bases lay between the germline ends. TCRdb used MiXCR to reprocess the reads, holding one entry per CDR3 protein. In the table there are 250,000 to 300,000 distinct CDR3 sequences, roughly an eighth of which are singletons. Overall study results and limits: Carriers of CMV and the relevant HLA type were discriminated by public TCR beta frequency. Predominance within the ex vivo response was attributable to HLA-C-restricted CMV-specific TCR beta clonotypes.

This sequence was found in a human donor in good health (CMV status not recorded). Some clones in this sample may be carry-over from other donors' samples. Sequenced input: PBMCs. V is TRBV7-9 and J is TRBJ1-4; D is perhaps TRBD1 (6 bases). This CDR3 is CASSYRDTPEKLFF. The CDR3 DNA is TGTGCCAGCAGCTACCGGGACACACCTGAAAAACTGTTTTTT. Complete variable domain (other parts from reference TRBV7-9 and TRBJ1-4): DTGVSQNPRHKITKRGQNVTFRCDPISEHNRLYWYRQTLGQGPEFLTYFQNEAQLEKSRLLSDRFSAERPKGSFSTLEIQRTEQGDSAMYLCASSYRDTPEKLFFGSGTQLSVL.